The clone carrying this T cell receptor beta chain was recorded at least ten times. Its target is unknown. This entry is derived from a study of identical twins. Study-wide findings and caveats: A lower insertion count was a feature of abundant cord blood beta clonotypes, with no such feature in memory repertoires.

Via MiXCR, TCRdb re-called the 5' RACE reads, giving one row per CDR3 protein. The data show about 100,000 distinct CDR3 sequences, 5.5% to 7% seen once. Germline trimming cut 2 bases from V and 13 bases from J; bases unmatched to any gene: 6. The CDR3 is 14 residues long. The germline V gene has CDR1 MNHNY and CDR2 SVGAGI (reference sequence). The rearrangement uses TRBV6-6 and TRBJ1-6; 9 bases fit TRBD1. The sequencing input was memory T cells sorted from blood. This clonotype was obtained from a woman in her 50s in good health. As DNA, the CDR3 is TGTGCCAGCAGTTACGGGGGGACAGGGTCGCCCCTCCACTTT. As protein: CASSYGGTGSPLHF.